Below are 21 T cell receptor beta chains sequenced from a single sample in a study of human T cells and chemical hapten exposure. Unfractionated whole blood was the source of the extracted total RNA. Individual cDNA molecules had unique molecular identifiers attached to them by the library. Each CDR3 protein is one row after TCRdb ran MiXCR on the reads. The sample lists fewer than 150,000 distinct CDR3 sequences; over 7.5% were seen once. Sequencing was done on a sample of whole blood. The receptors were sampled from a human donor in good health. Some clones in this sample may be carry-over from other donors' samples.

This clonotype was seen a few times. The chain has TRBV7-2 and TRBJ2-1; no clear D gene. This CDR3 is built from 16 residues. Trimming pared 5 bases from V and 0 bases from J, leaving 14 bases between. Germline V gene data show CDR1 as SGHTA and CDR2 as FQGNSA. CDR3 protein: CASSLRQTRSYNEQFF. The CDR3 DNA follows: TGTGCCAGCAGCCTTCGCCAGACCCGCTCCTACAATGAGCAGTTCTTC.

The CDR3 nucleotides are TGTGCCAGCAGCTCGCGGGACAGGGGAGCCGGGGAGCTGTTTTTT. This sequence encodes CASSSRDRGAGELFF. The chain joins TRBV13 to TRBJ2-2; TRBD1 matches at 10 bases. The germline V gene encodes CDR1 PRHDT and CDR2 FYEKMQ (reference sequence). The CDR3 length is 15 residues. After removal of 4 bases from V and 6 bases from J, the junction contained 5 bases not matched to a gene.

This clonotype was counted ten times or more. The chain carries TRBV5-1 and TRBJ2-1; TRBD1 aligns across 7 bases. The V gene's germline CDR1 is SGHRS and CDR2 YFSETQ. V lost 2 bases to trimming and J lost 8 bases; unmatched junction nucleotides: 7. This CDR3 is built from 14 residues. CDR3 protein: CASSLRTGFDEQFF. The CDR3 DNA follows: TGCGCCAGCAGCTTACGGACAGGTTTTGATGAGCAGTTCTTC.

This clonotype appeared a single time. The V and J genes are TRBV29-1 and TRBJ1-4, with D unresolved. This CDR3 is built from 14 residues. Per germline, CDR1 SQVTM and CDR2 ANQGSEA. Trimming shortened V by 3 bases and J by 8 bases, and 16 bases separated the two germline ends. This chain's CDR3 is CSVESGDYREKLFF. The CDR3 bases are TGCAGCGTTGAGAGCGGAGACTATCGGGAAAAACTGTTTTTT.

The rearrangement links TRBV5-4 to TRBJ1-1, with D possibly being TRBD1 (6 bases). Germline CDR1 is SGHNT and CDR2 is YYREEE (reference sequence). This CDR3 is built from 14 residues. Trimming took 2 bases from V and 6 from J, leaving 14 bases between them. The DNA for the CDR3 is TGTGCCAGCAGCTTTCACAGGGCAACTCCTGAAGCTTTCTTT. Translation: CASSFHRATPEAFF.

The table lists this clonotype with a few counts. The DNA for the CDR3 is TGTGCCAGCAGCCACCCGACTGCAGGGAGTTACACAGATACGCAGTATTTT. This encodes CASSHPTAGSYTDTQYF. The chain recombines TRBV27 with TRBJ2-3; the D call may be TRBD1 or TRBD2 (5 bases each). The CDR3 covers 17 residues. Germline V gene data show CDR1 as MNHEY and CDR2 as SMNVEV (reference sequence). The V end lost 6 bases, the J end lost 2 bases, and 21 bases lay between the germline ends.

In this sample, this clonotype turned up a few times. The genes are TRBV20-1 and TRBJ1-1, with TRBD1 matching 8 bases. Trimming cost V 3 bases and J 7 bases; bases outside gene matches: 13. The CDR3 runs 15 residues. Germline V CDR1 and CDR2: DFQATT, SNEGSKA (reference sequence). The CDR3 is CSASSGGQGAGEAFF. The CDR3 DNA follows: TGCAGTGCTAGCTCAGGGGGGCAGGGGGCAGGTGAAGCTTTCTTT.

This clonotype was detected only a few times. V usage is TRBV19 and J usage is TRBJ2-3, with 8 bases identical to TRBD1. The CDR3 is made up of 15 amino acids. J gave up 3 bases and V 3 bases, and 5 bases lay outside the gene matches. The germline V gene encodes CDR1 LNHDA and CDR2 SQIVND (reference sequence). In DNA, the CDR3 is TGTGCCAGTAGTATCCAGGGGGCAGGGACAGATACGCAGTATTTT. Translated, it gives CASSIQGAGTDTQYF.

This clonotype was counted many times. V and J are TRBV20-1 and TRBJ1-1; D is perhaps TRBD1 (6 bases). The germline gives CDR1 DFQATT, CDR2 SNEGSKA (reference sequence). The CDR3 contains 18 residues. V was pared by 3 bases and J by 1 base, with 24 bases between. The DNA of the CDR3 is TGCAGTGCTAGCCAATTAGGGGGGGGCGGATTACCGAACACTGAAGCTTTCTTT. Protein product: CSASQLGGGGLPNTEAFF.

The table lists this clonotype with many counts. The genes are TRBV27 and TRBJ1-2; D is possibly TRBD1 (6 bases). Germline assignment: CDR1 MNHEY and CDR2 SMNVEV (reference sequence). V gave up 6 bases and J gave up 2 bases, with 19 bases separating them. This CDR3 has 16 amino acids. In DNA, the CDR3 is TGTGCCAGCAGAGATCGTGTGGGGGACATCAACTATGGCTACACCTTC. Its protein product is CASRDRVGDINYGYTF.

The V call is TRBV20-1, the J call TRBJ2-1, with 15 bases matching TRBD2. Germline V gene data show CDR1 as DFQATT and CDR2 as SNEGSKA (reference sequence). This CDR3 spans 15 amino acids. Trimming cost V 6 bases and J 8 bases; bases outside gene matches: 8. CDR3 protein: CSADGLAGGSDEQFF. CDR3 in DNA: TGCAGTGCCGACGGACTAGCGGGAGGGAGCGATGAGCAGTTCTTC.

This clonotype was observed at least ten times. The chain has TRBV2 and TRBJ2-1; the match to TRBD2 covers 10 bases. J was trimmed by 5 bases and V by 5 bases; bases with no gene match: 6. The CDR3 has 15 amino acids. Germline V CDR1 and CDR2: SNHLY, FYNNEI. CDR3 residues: CASSITSGNNNEQFF. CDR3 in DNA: TGTGCCAGCAGTATTACTAGCGGGAACAACAATGAGCAGTTCTTC.

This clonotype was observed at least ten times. The CDR3 sequence is CASSIVPSLGSSEQFF. CDR3 nucleotides: TGTGCCAGTAGTATTGTTCCCTCGCTCGGGTCGTCTGAGCAGTTCTTC. The chain couples TRBV19 to TRBJ2-1, with D hard to call. In germline, CDR1 is LNHDA, CDR2 SQIVND (reference sequence). This CDR3 spans 16 amino acids. V lost 3 bases and J 9 bases, leaving 21 bases between the germline ends.

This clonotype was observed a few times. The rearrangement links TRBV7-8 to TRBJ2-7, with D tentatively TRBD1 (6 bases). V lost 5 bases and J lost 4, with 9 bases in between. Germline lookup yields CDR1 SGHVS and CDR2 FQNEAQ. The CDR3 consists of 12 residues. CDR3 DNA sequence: TGTGCCAGCAGCCTACAGGGATACGAGCAGTACTTC. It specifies CASSLQGYEQYF. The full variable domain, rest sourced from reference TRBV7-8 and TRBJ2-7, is GAGVSQSPRYKVAKRGQDVALRCDPISGHVSLFWYQQALGQGPEFLTYFQNEAQLDKSGLPSDRFFAERPEGSVSTLKIQRTQQEDSAVYLCASSLQGYEQYFGPGTRLTVT.

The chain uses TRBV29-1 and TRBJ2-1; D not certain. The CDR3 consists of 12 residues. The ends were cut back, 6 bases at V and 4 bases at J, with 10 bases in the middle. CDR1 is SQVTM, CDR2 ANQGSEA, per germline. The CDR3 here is CSVAMGYNEQFF. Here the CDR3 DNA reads TGCAGCGTCGCAATGGGGTACAATGAGCAGTTCTTC.

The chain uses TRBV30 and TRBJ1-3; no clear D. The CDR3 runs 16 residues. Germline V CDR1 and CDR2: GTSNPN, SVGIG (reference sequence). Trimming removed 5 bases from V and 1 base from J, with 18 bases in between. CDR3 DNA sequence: TGTGCCTGGGGTGAAGGAAGTGTACTTTCTGGAAACACCATATATTTT. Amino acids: CAWGEGSVLSGNTIYF.

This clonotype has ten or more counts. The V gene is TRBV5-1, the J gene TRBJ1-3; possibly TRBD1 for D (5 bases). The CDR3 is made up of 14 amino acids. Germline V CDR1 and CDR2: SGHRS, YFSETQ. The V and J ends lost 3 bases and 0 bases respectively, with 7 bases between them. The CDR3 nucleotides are TGCGCCAGCAGCTCTGACAGCTCTGGAAACACCATATATTTT. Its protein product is CASSSDSSGNTIYF.

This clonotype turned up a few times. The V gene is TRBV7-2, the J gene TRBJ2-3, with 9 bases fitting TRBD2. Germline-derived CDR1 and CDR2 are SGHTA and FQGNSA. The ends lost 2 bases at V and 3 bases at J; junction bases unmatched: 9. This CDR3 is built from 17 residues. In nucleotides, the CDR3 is TGTGCCAGCAGCTTAAGGGGACTAGCTGAACCTACAGATACGCAGTATTTT. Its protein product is CASSLRGLAEPTDTQYF.

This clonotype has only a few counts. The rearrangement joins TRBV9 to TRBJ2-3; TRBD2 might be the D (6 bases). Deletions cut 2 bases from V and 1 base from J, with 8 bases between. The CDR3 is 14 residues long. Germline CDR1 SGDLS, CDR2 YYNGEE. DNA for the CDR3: TGTGCCAGCAGCGTCGGGACTCGCACAGATACGCAGTATTTT. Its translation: CASSVGTRTDTQYF.

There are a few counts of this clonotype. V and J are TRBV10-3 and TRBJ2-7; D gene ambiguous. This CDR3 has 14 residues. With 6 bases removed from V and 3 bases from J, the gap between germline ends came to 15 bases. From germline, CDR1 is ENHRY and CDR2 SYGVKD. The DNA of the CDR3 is TGTGCCATCAGGTCGGACGTTTACCTCTACGAGCAGTACTTC. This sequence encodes CAIRSDVYLYEQYF.

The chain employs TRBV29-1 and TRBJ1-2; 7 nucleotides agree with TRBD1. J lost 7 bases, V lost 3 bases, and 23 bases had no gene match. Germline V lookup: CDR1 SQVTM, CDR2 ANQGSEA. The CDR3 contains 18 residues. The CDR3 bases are TGCAGCGTTGAGTCGTTAGGAGGGACAGCGGAGGGTGCTGGTGGCTACACCTTC. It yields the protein CSVESLGGTAEGAGGYTF.